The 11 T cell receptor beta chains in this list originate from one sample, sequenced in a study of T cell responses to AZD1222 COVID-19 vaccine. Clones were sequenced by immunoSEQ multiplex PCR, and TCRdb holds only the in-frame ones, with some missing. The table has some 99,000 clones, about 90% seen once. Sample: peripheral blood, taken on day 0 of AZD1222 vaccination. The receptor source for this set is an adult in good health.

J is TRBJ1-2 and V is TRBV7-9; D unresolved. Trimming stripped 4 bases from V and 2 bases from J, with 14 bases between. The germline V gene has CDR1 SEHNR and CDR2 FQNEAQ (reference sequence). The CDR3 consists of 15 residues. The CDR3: CASSWRQDPNYGYTF. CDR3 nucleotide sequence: TGTGCCAGCAGCTGGAGGCAAGATCCCAACTATGGCTACACCTTC.

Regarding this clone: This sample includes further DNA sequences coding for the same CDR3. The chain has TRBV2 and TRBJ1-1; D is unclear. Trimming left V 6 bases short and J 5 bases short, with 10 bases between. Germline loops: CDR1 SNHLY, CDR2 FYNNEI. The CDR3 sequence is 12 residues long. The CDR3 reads CASSAQGTEAFF. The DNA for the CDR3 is TGTGCCAGCAGCGCCCAAGGGACTGAAGCTTTCTTT.

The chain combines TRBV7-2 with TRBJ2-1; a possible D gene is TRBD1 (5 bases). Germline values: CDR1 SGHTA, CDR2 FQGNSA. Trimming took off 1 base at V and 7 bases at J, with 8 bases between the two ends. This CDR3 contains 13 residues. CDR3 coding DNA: TGTGCCAGCAGCTTAGTAAAGGGGAATGAGCAGTTCTTC. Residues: CASSLVKGNEQFF.

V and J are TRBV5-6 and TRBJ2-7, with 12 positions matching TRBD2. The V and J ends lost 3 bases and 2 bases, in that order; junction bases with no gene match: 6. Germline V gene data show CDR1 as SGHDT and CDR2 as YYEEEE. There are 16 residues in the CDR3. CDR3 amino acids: CASSSRTSGTAYEQYF. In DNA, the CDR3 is TGTGCCAGCAGCTCCCGGACTAGCGGGACCGCCTACGAGCAGTACTTC.

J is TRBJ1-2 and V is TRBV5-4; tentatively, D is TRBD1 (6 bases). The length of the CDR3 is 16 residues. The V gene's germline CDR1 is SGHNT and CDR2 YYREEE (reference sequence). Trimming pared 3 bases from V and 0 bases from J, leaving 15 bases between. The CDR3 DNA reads TGTGCCAGCAGCTCTTACCGGGACATGGCTAACTATGGCTACACCTTC. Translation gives CASSSYRDMANYGYTF. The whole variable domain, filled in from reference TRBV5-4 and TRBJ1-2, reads ETGVTQSPTHLIKTRGQQVTLRCSSQSGHNTVSWYQQALGQGPQFIFQYYREEENGRGNFPPRFSGLQFPNYSSELNVNALELDDSALYLCASSSYRDMANYGYTFGSGTRLTVV.

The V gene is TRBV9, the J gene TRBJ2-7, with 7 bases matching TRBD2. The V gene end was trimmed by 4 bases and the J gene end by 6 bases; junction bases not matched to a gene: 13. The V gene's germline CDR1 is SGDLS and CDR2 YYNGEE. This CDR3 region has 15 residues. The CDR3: CASSLGGGFPREQYF. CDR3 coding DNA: TGTGCCAGCAGCCTTGGGGGGGGGTTTCCCCGCGAGCAGTACTTC. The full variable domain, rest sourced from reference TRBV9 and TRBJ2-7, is DSGVTQTPKHLITATGQRVTLRCSPRSGDLSVYWYQQSLDQGLQFLIQYYNGEERAKGNILERFSAQQFPDLHSELNLSSLELGDSALYFCASSLGGGFPREQYFGPGTRLTVT.

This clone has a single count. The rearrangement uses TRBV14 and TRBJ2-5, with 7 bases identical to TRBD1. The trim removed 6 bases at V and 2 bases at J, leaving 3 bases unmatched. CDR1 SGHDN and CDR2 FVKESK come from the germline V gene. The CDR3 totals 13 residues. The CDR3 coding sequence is TGTGCCAGCAGACGACAGGGACAAGAGACCCAGTACTTC. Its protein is CASRRQGQETQYF.

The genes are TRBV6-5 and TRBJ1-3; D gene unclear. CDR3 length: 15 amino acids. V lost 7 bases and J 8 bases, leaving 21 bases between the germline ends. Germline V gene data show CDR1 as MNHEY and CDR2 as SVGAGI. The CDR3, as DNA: TGTGCCAGCACCCCCAGAGGGCAGGTAGCGGACACCATATATTTT. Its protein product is CASTPRGQVADTIYF.

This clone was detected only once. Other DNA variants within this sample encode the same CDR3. CDR3: CAWSGQGNQPQHF. The DNA for the CDR3 is TGTGCCTGGAGCGGGCAGGGGAATCAGCCCCAGCATTTT. This chain joins TRBV30 and TRBJ1-5, with D perhaps matching TRBD1 (6 bases). CDR3 size: 13 residues. Trimming left V 3 bases short and J 4 bases short, with 10 bases between. From germline, CDR1 is GTSNPN and CDR2 SVGIG (reference sequence).

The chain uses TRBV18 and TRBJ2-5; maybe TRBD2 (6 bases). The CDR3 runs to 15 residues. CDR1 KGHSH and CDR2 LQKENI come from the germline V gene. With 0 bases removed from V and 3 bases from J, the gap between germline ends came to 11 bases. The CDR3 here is CASSPPVGGKETQYF. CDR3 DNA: TGTGCCAGCTCACCACCGGTGGGAGGAAAAGAGACCCAGTACTTC.

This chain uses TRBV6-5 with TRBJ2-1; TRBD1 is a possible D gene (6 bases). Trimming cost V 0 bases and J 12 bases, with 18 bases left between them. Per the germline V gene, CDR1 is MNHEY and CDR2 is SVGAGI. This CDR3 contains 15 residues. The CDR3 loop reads CASSYSGLQGPGQFF. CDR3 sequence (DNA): TGTGCCAGCAGTTACTCAGGGTTGCAGGGGCCGGGGCAGTTCTTC.